A single T cell receptor (beta chain) is shown here with its context. The antigen is unknown. The read ends 3 residues before the CDR3 terminus; that terminus is restored from the germline J gene. Assay used: immunoSEQ multiplex PCR; TCRdb lists only in-frame clones, some missing. The sample has roughly 40,000 clones, and its top ten clones hold 0.95% to 1.5%. The V gene's germline CDR1 is MNHNS and CDR2 SASEGT. The CDR3 runs 14 residues. The data derive from a study of T cells in women clearing cervical HPV infection. For the study at large: Cases were women with histologically confirmed HPV16-related CIN3 or worse, including a couple of invasive cancers. Case blood was drawn when the lesion was first found; control blood after infection became undetectable. For cases, blood was sampled a median about 150 days after lesion detection, interquartile range roughly 85 to 200 days.

The study, taken as a whole, reports: TRBV6-7 abundance was lower in cases than controls (approximately 0.11% versus 0.16%).

The rearrangement links TRBV6-1 to TRBJ1-2; unclear D gene. This receptor was taken from a woman aged 18-69 years with a cervical HPV16 infection that either progressed to CIN3+ or cleared (not recorded which). Sequenced input: blood buffy coat. Incomplete CDR3 DNA: TGTGCCAGCAGTGAAACCATGGGCAGCTACGAC. It codes for CASSETMGSYD. The whole CDR3 is CASSETMGSYDYTF.